The rows below give T cell receptor beta chains drawn from one sample of a study of technical replicates of blood from several donors. This table comes from immunoSEQ multiplex PCR, and its TCRdb copy is limited to in-frame clones, with some not included. Among tens of thousands of clones, about 97% were seen once, and the ten largest hold roughly 0.25%. Sequencing input: T cells isolated from PBMCs. All receptors derive from a human donor in good health. The CDR3 runs from the conserved cysteine through the conserved F or W. The D gene is left open where the match is weak. Not all rows give a size; the values are once, few, many and, for expanded clones, a class.

j_gene: TRBJ2-1; d_gene: TRBD2; abundance: .; v_gene: TRBV2; CDR3aa: CASRRTSSYNEQFF; CDR3nt: TGTGCCAGCAGGCGGACTAGCTCCTACAATGAGCAGTTCTTC
j_gene: TRBJ2-1; d_gene: TRBD2; abundance: .; v_gene: TRBV19; CDR3aa: CASSIRALPGGRYNEQFF; CDR3nt: TGTGCCAGTAGTATCCGCGCCCTACCGGGAGGACGTTACAATGAGCAGTTCTTC
j_gene: TRBJ1-5; d_gene: TRBD1; abundance: once; v_gene: TRBV19; CDR3aa: CATEDRGGQPQHF; CDR3nt: TGTGCCACCGAGGACAGGGGAGGGCAGCCCCAGCATTTT
j_gene: TRBJ2-2; d_gene: .; abundance: .; v_gene: TRBV14; CDR3aa: CASSQNLSRAVGELFF; CDR3nt: TGTGCCAGCAGCCAAAACCTCTCCAGGGCAGTCGGGGAGCTGTTTTTT
j_gene: TRBJ2-7; d_gene: TRBD2; abundance: .; v_gene: TRBV5-1; CDR3aa: CASSFSGSSSYEQYF; CDR3nt: TGCGCCAGCAGCTTTAGCGGGAGTTCCTCCTACGAGCAGTACTTC
j_gene: TRBJ2-7; d_gene: TRBD2; abundance: .; v_gene: TRBV9; CDR3aa: CASSVAPGGPGFYEQYF; CDR3nt: TGTGCCAGCAGCGTCGCTCCGGGAGGGCCGGGTTTCTACGAGCAGTACTTC
j_gene: TRBJ2-1; d_gene: TRBD2; abundance: once; v_gene: TRBV7-3; CDR3aa: CASSPGGYVRELYNEQFF; CDR3nt: TGTGCCAGCAGCCCCGGGGGGTATGTGCGGGAACTCTACAATGAGCAGTTCTTC
j_gene: TRBJ2-7; d_gene: TRBD1; abundance: .; v_gene: TRBV19; CDR3aa: CASSPGQGDYEQYF; CDR3nt: TGTGCCAGTAGTCCCGGACAGGGTGACTACGAGCAGTACTTC
j_gene: TRBJ2-3; d_gene: .; abundance: .; v_gene: TRBV4-1; CDR3aa: CASSTGNTQYF; CDR3nt: TGCGCCAGCAGCACGGGAAATACGCAGTATTTT
j_gene: TRBJ1-4; d_gene: .; abundance: .; v_gene: TRBV30; CDR3aa: CAWTGGGHEKLFF; CDR3nt: TGTGCCTGGACTGGGGGAGGACATGAAAAACTGTTTTTT
j_gene: TRBJ1-1; d_gene: .; abundance: .; v_gene: TRBV7-2; CDR3aa: CASSLPSPVAFF; CDR3nt: TGTGCCAGCAGCTTACCGAGTCCGGTAGCTTTCTTT
j_gene: TRBJ1-5; d_gene: .; abundance: .; v_gene: TRBV12-5; CDR3aa: CASGYRGSGAQHF; CDR3nt: TGTGCTAGTGGTTATAGGGGGTCCGGAGCCCAGCATTTT
j_gene: TRBJ2-3; d_gene: .; abundance: .; v_gene: TRBV2; CDR3aa: CASRAGTDTQYF; CDR3nt: TGTGCCAGCAGGGCGGGCACAGATACGCAGTATTTT
j_gene: TRBJ1-1; d_gene: .; abundance: .; v_gene: TRBV2; CDR3aa: CASSARNVGTVNTEAFF; CDR3nt: TGTGCCAGCAGTGCCCGCAATGTTGGGACTGTCAACACTGAAGCTTTCTTT
j_gene: TRBJ2-7; d_gene: .; abundance: .; v_gene: TRBV4-1; CDR3aa: CASSQASIYEQYF; CDR3nt: TGCGCCAGCAGCCAAGCTAGCATCTACGAGCAGTACTTC
j_gene: TRBJ2-2; d_gene: .; abundance: .; v_gene: TRBV14; CDR3aa: CASSQDRTDGELFF; CDR3nt: TGTGCCAGCAGCCAAGATCGGACTGACGGGGAGCTGTTTTTT
j_gene: TRBJ2-7; d_gene: TRBD1; abundance: .; v_gene: TRBV2; CDR3aa: CATENLGQPYEQYF; CDR3nt: TGTGCCACTGAGAATCTGGGACAGCCCTACGAGCAGTACTTC
j_gene: TRBJ2-1; d_gene: .; abundance: .; v_gene: TRBV10-3; CDR3aa: CAISVSAELYNEQFF; CDR3nt: TGTGCCATCAGTGTTTCTGCGGAGCTCTACAATGAGCAGTTCTTC
j_gene: TRBJ1-2; d_gene: .; abundance: .; v_gene: TRBV30; CDR3aa: CAWRIPDRRYYGYTF; CDR3nt: TGTGCCTGGAGAATTCCCGACAGGCGATACTATGGCTACACCTTC
j_gene: TRBJ2-7; d_gene: TRBD2; abundance: .; v_gene: TRBV27; CDR3aa: CASSLGTSGRVLYEQYF; CDR3nt: TGTGCCAGCAGTCTCGGGACTAGCGGGAGAGTACTTTACGAGCAGTACTTC
j_gene: TRBJ2-5; d_gene: .; abundance: once; v_gene: TRBV9; CDR3aa: CASSVTLAAPLETQYF; CDR3nt: TGTGCCAGCAGCGTTACACTAGCAGCACCTTTAGAGACCCAGTACTTC
j_gene: TRBJ2-5; d_gene: .; abundance: .; v_gene: TRBV7-9; CDR3aa: CASRGDFQETQYF; CDR3nt: TGTGCCAGCAGGGGGGACTTTCAAGAGACCCAGTACTTC
j_gene: TRBJ2-1; d_gene: TRBD2; abundance: .; v_gene: TRBV9; CDR3aa: CASSVRLAGGDEQFF; CDR3nt: TGTGCCAGCAGCGTCCGACTAGCGGGAGGAGATGAGCAGTTCTTC
j_gene: TRBJ2-7; d_gene: .; abundance: .; v_gene: TRBV27; CDR3aa: CASSSGGDLGPEQYF; CDR3nt: TGTGCCAGCAGCTCTGGTGGGGATCTGGGGCCCGAGCAGTACTTC
j_gene: TRBJ2-2; d_gene: .; abundance: .; v_gene: TRBV11-2; CDR3aa: CASSPQVANTGELFF; CDR3nt: TGTGCCAGCAGCCCGCAGGTGGCGAACACCGGGGAGCTGTTTTTT
j_gene: TRBJ2-7; d_gene: .; abundance: .; v_gene: TRBV27; CDR3aa: CASSFDGPYEQYF; CDR3nt: TGTGCCAGCAGTTTTGATGGCCCCTACGAGCAGTACTTC
j_gene: TRBJ2-7; d_gene: .; abundance: once; v_gene: TRBV4-3; CDR3aa: CASSQLSDNSYEQYF; CDR3nt: TGCGCCAGCAGCCAACTATCGGACAACTCCTACGAGCAGTACTTC
j_gene: TRBJ2-5; d_gene: .; abundance: .; v_gene: TRBV11-3; CDR3aa: CASSLGWQAQYF; CDR3nt: TGTGCCAGCAGCTTAGGGTGGCAGGCCCAGTACTTC
j_gene: TRBJ2-1; d_gene: .; abundance: .; v_gene: TRBV12-5; CDR3aa: CASGTRDNEQFF; CDR3nt: TGTGCTAGTGGTACGAGGGATAACGAGCAGTTCTTC
j_gene: TRBJ2-7; d_gene: TRBD2; abundance: .; v_gene: TRBV11-3; CDR3aa: CASSSGLAGHEQYF; CDR3nt: TGTGCCAGCAGCTCGGGACTAGCGGGGCACGAGCAGTACTTC
j_gene: TRBJ1-4; d_gene: .; abundance: .; v_gene: TRBV29-1; CDR3aa: CSVAVNEKLFF; CDR3nt: TGCAGCGTTGCGGTTAATGAAAAACTGTTTTTT
j_gene: TRBJ2-1; d_gene: TRBD2; abundance: .; v_gene: TRBV6-5; CDR3aa: CASSSSSSGRFGEQFF; CDR3nt: TGTGCCAGCAGTTCCTCTTCTAGCGGGAGATTTGGTGAGCAGTTCTTC
j_gene: TRBJ2-7; d_gene: TRBD1; abundance: .; v_gene: TRBV11-3; CDR3aa: CASSQAGGPYEQYF; CDR3nt: TGTGCCAGCAGCCAAGCAGGGGGTCCCTACGAGCAGTACTTC
j_gene: TRBJ2-6; d_gene: .; abundance: .; v_gene: TRBV28; CDR3aa: CASSLQGLLSGANVLTF; CDR3nt: TGTGCCAGCAGTTTGCAGGGTTTACTCTCTGGGGCCAACGTCCTGACTTTC
j_gene: TRBJ1-1; d_gene: .; abundance: once; v_gene: TRBV5-6; CDR3aa: CASSLGTEMNTEAFF; CDR3nt: TGTGCCAGCAGCTTGGGGACAGAGATGAACACTGAAGCTTTCTTT
j_gene: TRBJ1-2; d_gene: .; abundance: .; v_gene: TRBV5-4; CDR3aa: CASSLVFSPQDYGYTF; CDR3nt: TGTGCCAGCAGCCTCGTGTTCTCCCCGCAGGACTATGGCTACACCTTC
j_gene: TRBJ1-5; d_gene: .; abundance: .; v_gene: TRBV4-1; CDR3aa: CASQRAFSNQPQHF; CDR3nt: TGCGCCAGCCAGCGGGCATTTAGCAATCAGCCCCAGCATTTT
j_gene: TRBJ2-7; d_gene: TRBD1; abundance: .; v_gene: TRBV7-9; CDR3aa: CASSREPGQGVYEQYF; CDR3nt: TGTGCCAGCAGCCGAGAGCCGGGACAGGGAGTATACGAGCAGTACTTC
j_gene: TRBJ2-1; d_gene: .; abundance: .; v_gene: TRBV10-1; CDR3aa: CASSGSQGYNEQFF; CDR3nt: TGCGCCAGCAGTGGTTCCCAGGGGTACAATGAGCAGTTCTTC
j_gene: TRBJ1-1; d_gene: .; abundance: .; v_gene: TRBV15; CDR3aa: CATRRGRANTEAFF; CDR3nt: TGTGCCACCAGGCGGGGCCGGGCGAACACTGAAGCTTTCTTT
j_gene: TRBJ2-7; d_gene: TRBD2; abundance: .; v_gene: TRBV19; CDR3aa: CASSQGGRPYEQYF; CDR3nt: TGTGCCAGTAGCCAGGGAGGGCGCCCCTACGAGCAGTACTTC
j_gene: TRBJ2-1; d_gene: .; abundance: .; v_gene: TRBV4-3; CDR3aa: CASSQDRSGVQFF; CDR3nt: TGCGCCAGCAGCCAAGATCGGTCGGGAGTGCAGTTCTTC
j_gene: TRBJ2-1; d_gene: .; abundance: .; v_gene: TRBV19; CDR3aa: CASSGSWYEQFF; CDR3nt: TGTGCCAGTTCCGGGAGCTGGTATGAGCAGTTCTTC
j_gene: TRBJ1-2; d_gene: .; abundance: .; v_gene: TRBV29-1; CDR3aa: CSAQRQENYGYTF; CDR3nt: TGCAGCGCCCAACGACAGGAGAACTATGGCTACACCTTC
j_gene: TRBJ1-4; d_gene: .; abundance: .; v_gene: TRBV14; CDR3aa: CASSHVRGGNEKLFF; CDR3nt: TGTGCCAGCAGCCACGTAAGAGGAGGGAATGAAAAACTGTTTTTT
j_gene: TRBJ2-2; d_gene: TRBD1; abundance: once; v_gene: TRBV9; CDR3aa: CASSVPGQRNTGELFF; CDR3nt: TGTGCCAGCAGCGTACCGGGACAGCGAAACACCGGGGAGCTGTTTTTT
j_gene: TRBJ1-3; d_gene: TRBD1; abundance: .; v_gene: TRBV9; CDR3aa: CASSVDSRQGYGNTIYF; CDR3nt: TGTGCCAGCAGCGTAGATTCAAGACAGGGGTATGGAAACACCATATATTTT
j_gene: TRBJ1-2; d_gene: .; abundance: .; v_gene: TRBV19; CDR3aa: CASSIGDSIYGYTF; CDR3nt: TGTGCCAGTAGTATAGGGGACTCAATTTATGGCTACACCTTC
j_gene: TRBJ2-3; d_gene: .; abundance: .; v_gene: TRBV6-4; CDR3aa: CASRRSWTDTQYF; CDR3nt: TGTGCCAGCAGGAGGAGTTGGACAGATACGCAGTATTTT
j_gene: TRBJ2-7; d_gene: TRBD2; abundance: .; v_gene: TRBV7-9; CDR3aa: CASSLRDYSSYEQYF; CDR3nt: TGTGCCAGCAGCTTAAGGGACTATAGCTCCTACGAGCAGTACTTC
j_gene: TRBJ2-2; d_gene: .; abundance: .; v_gene: TRBV18; CDR3aa: CASSPSRLETTGELFF; CDR3nt: TGTGCCAGCTCACCATCCCGACTAGAAACCACCGGGGAGCTGTTTTTT
j_gene: TRBJ1-3; d_gene: TRBD1; abundance: .; v_gene: TRBV7-6; CDR3aa: CASSQQGFGNTIYF; CDR3nt: TGTGCCAGCAGCCAACAGGGGTTTGGAAACACCATATATTTT
j_gene: TRBJ2-1; d_gene: TRBD2; abundance: .; v_gene: TRBV6-4; CDR3aa: CASSDSGLAGGHNEQFF; CDR3nt: TGTGCCAGCAGTGACTCGGGGCTAGCGGGAGGCCACAATGAGCAGTTCTTC
j_gene: TRBJ1-2; d_gene: TRBD1; abundance: .; v_gene: TRBV10-3; CDR3aa: CAIRDRGRTYGYTF; CDR3nt: TGTGCCATCAGGGACAGGGGGCGTACCTATGGCTACACCTTC
j_gene: TRBJ1-1; d_gene: .; abundance: once; v_gene: TRBV20-1; CDR3aa: CSASGTEAFF; CDR3nt: TGCAGTGCTTCGGGCACTGAAGCTTTCTTT
j_gene: TRBJ2-7; d_gene: .; abundance: .; v_gene: TRBV19; CDR3aa: CASSITGTYEQYF; CDR3nt: TGTGCCAGTAGTATTACTGGTACCTACGAGCAGTACTTC
j_gene: TRBJ2-7; d_gene: .; abundance: once; v_gene: TRBV11-2; CDR3aa: CASSLDLGSEQYF; CDR3nt: TGTGCCAGCAGCTTAGATTTGGGCAGCGAGCAGTACTTC
j_gene: TRBJ2-2; d_gene: .; abundance: .; v_gene: TRBV10-3; CDR3aa: CAISTGLIGELFF; CDR3nt: TGTGCCATCTCCACAGGGTTGATCGGGGAGCTGTTTTTT
j_gene: TRBJ2-7; d_gene: TRBD2; abundance: .; v_gene: TRBV5-1; CDR3aa: CASSLAGTSLAYEQYF; CDR3nt: TGCGCCAGCAGCTTGGCCGGGACTAGCCTGGCCTACGAGCAGTACTTC
j_gene: TRBJ1-4; d_gene: .; abundance: .; v_gene: TRBV19; CDR3aa: CASSIDRGSNEKLFF; CDR3nt: TGTGCCAGTAGTATAGATAGGGGATCTAACGAAAAACTGTTTTTT